This T cell receptor beta chain was recorded in a study of blood T cells in healthy people across ages. Study background: About one barcoded beta molecule per two T cells was captured by template switching. Study conclusions and caveats: Compared with aged donors, long-lived donors showed fewer expanded clones, suggesting selection.

A second PCR, run for roughly 7 to 11 cycles, used a sample-barcoded 5' primer plus a J-beta primer mix. Using its own MiXCR run on the 5' RACE reads, TCRdb lists one record per CDR3 protein. This sample has roughly 1,000,000 distinct CDR3 sequences; less than 25% occur once, and the top ten carry around 0.75%. Ranging in age from roughly 6 to 95, the donors were healthy Caucasian individuals from Russia. This clonotype was picked up a small number of times. Its antigen is not identified. The germline V and J ends were trimmed by 8 bases and 5 bases, with 12 bases remaining between them. The CDR3 length is 11 residues. Germline V gene sequence: CDR1 SQVTM, CDR2 ANQGSEA. The same sample was also used in a study of T cells of mothers and their children. That study adds: For each mother, over 9.5 million TCR beta CDR3 reads were obtained, and for each child, 2.5 million to 3 million.

The chain combines TRBV29-1 with TRBJ1-1; D gene uncertain. Source material: blood. The sequence derives from a girl aged 2 to 10 in good health. The CDR3 here is CSQTPGTEAFF. The CDR3 nucleotides are TGCAGCCAAACCCCGGGGACTGAAGCTTTCTTT.